The T cell receptor (beta chain) described here comes from a study of beta chain features in type 1 diabetes. The CDR3 sequence is 16 residues long. The germline V gene encodes CDR1 MNHNS and CDR2 SASEGT. Trimming cost V 0 bases and J 6 bases, with 15 bases left between them. The sample holds a few counts of this clone. The authors reverse transcribed all of the isolated RNA, so sequencing captured expressed TCRB transcripts. Only in-frame clones appear in the TCRdb table, and some are missing; sequencing was by immunoSEQ multiplex PCR. The profile covers 250,000 to 400,000 clones, with 11% to 15% appearing a single time and over 5.5% taken by the ten largest.

The chain has TRBV6-1 and TRBJ1-5; D perhaps matches TRBD1 (6 bases). This sequence originates from a man in his thirties or forties in good health. The sequenced sample was central memory CD4+ T cells from blood. CDR3 residues: CASSEANGGAGQPQHF. The CDR3, as DNA: TGTGCCAGCAGTGAAGCAAATGGGGGGGCCGGTCAGCCCCAGCATTTT.